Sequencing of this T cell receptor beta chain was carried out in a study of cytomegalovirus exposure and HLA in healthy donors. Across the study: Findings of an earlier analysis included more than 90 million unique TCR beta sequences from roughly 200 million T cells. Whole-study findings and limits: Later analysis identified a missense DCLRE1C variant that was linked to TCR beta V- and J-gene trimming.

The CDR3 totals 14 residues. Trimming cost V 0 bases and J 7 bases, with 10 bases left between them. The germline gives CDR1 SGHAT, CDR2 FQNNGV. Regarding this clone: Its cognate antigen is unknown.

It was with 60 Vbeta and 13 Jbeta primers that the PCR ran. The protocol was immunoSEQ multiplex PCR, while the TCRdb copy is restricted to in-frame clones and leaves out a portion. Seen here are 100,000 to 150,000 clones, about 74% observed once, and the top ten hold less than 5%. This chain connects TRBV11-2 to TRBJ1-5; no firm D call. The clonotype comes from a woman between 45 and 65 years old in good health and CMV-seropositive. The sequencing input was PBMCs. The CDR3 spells CASSLDPLGQPQHF. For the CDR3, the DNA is TGTGCCAGCAGCTTAGATCCACTAGGGCAGCCCCAGCATTTT. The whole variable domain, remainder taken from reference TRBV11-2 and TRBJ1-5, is EAGVAQSPRYKIIEKRQSVAFWCNPISGHATLYWYQQILGQGPKLLIQFQNNGVVDDSQLPKDRFSAERLKGVDSTLKIQPAKLEDSAVYLCASSLDPLGQPQHFGDGTRLSIL.